These 15 T cell receptor beta chains came from one sample sequenced in a study of brain T cells in children with intractable seizures. TCRdb's table, derived via immunoSEQ multiplex PCR, lists solely in-frame clones and lacks some. In the table there are some 41,000 clones, approximately 92% of which are singletons. The sample here was peripheral blood, taken at surgery. The receptors were gathered from a girl aged 2-10 years with tuberous sclerosis and intractable seizures.

J is TRBJ1-3 and V is TRBV3-1 (or the pseudogene TRBV3-2), with 9 bases matching TRBD1. The CDR3 sequence is 17 residues long. In germline, CDR1 is LGHDT, CDR2 YNNKEL (reference sequence). Germline trimming cut 4 bases from V and 0 bases from J; bases unmatched to any gene: 7. The CDR3 loop is CASSPTGGIISGNTIYF. The CDR3 coding sequence is TGTGCCAGCAGCCCAACAGGGGGCATCATCTCTGGAAACACCATATATTTT.

V is TRBV6-5 and J is TRBJ1-2; 8 bases are a match to TRBD1. Trimming at V came to 6 bases and at J to 6 bases, leaving 6 bases not matched to a gene. Per germline, CDR1 MNHEY and CDR2 SVGAGI. The CDR3 extends over 13 amino acids. Here the CDR3 reads CASSQTGVDGYTF. DNA for the CDR3: TGTGCCAGCAGCCAGACAGGGGTGGATGGCTACACCTTC.

The chain combines TRBV2 with TRBJ2-7; D gene ambiguous. The V end was cut by 8 bases, the J end by 4 bases, with 9 bases between. The CDR3 is 11 amino acids. CDR1 is SNHLY and CDR2 is FYNNEI in the germline V gene. The CDR3 spells CASASNYEQYV. DNA for the CDR3: TGTGCCAGCGCGAGCAATTACGAGCAGTACGTC.

The V call is TRBV12-3 or TRBV12-4, the J call TRBJ2-3, with D unclear. The ends were cut back, 6 bases at V and 6 bases at J, with 13 bases in the middle. This CDR3 contains 13 residues. CDR3 sequence: CASSLRLGDTQYF. DNA for the CDR3: TGTGCCAGCAGCTTGCGTCTGGGGGATACGCAGTATTTT.

This chain joins TRBV14 and TRBJ2-2, with TRBD1 identical over 10 bases. J was trimmed by 6 bases and V by 3 bases; bases with no gene match: 4. Germline CDR1 SGHDN, CDR2 FVKESK. The CDR3 is made up of 15 amino acids. CDR3 sequence reads: CASSHGTGVAGELFF. The CDR3 DNA sequence: TGTGCCAGCAGCCACGGGACAGGGGTTGCCGGGGAGCTGTTTTTT.

The rearrangement joins TRBV11-3 to TRBJ2-3; 7 bases are a match to TRBD2. Germline CDR1 and CDR2: SGHNT and YENEEA. The CDR3 runs to 17 residues. J lost 0 bases, V lost 3 bases, and 9 bases had no gene match. CDR3 nucleotides: TGTGCCAGCAGCTTGGGTGTGAGCGGGGTTAGCACAGATACGCAGTATTTT. Translated, it gives CASSLGVSGVSTDTQYF.

This clone was counted a single time. J is TRBJ2-7 and V is TRBV19; TRBD2 aligns across 7 bases. CDR1 LNHDA and CDR2 SQIVND come from the germline V gene (reference sequence). The CDR3 spans 15 residues. V was pared by 5 bases and J by 1 base, with 8 bases of the junction left unmatched. The CDR3 region has the DNA TGTGCCAGTAGTGGCCTACCGGGGGGTTCCTACGAGCAGTACTTC. This encodes CASSGLPGGSYEQYF. The full variable domain, its missing parts supplied by reference TRBV19 and TRBJ2-7, is DGGITQSPKYLFRKEGQNVTLSCEQNLNHDAMYWYRQDPGQGLRLIYYSQIVNDFQKGDIAEGYSVSREKKESFPLTVTSAQKNPTAFYLCASSGLPGGSYEQYFGPGTRLTVT.

The chain has TRBV5-1 and TRBJ1-6, with D maybe TRBD1 (5 bases). Germline loops: CDR1 SGHRS, CDR2 YFSETQ. There are 13 residues in the CDR3. Trimming removed 7 bases from V and 4 bases from J, with 9 bases in between. CDR3 protein: CASGGDYNSPLHF. As DNA, the CDR3 is TGCGCCAGCGGGGGGGATTATAATTCACCCCTCCACTTT.

V and J are TRBV19 and TRBJ2-7; 7 bases agree with TRBD1. Germline V gene lookup returns CDR1 LNHDA and CDR2 SQIVND (reference sequence). The CDR3 spans 15 residues. After removal of 5 bases from V and 1 base from J, the junction contained 8 bases not matched to a gene. The CDR3 DNA sequence: TGTGCCAGTAGTGCAGGGGGATCAGGGTCCTACGAGCAGTACTTC. It yields the protein CASSAGGSGSYEQYF.

The V call is TRBV5-1, the J call TRBJ2-3; D is unresolved. The V and J ends lost 3 bases and 2 bases respectively, with 16 bases between them. The CDR3 length is 16 residues. Germline CDR1 and CDR2: SGHRS and YFSETQ. The CDR3 sequence is CASSSTSVELTDTQYF. In DNA form, the CDR3 reads TGCGCCAGCAGCTCGACTTCCGTGGAGCTCACAGATACGCAGTATTTT.

CDR3 sequence: CAWSLNYGYTF. The CDR3 DNA follows: TGTGCCTGGAGTCTTAACTATGGCTACACCTTC. The genes are TRBV30 and TRBJ1-2; D gene uncertain. The CDR3 length is 11 residues. V lost 2 bases, J lost 1 base, and 2 bases lay in between. In germline, CDR1 is GTSNPN, CDR2 SVGIG (reference sequence).

The V gene is TRBV7-8, the J gene TRBJ2-4, with TRBD1 matching 7 bases. Trimming took 5 bases from V and 8 from J; bases not matched to a gene: 6. In germline, CDR1 is SGHVS, CDR2 FQNEAQ. The length of the CDR3 is 13 residues. CDR3 sequence (DNA): TGTGCCAGCAGCCGACAGGGTTCCGACATTCAGTACTTC. Amino acid sequence: CASSRQGSDIQYF.

V is TRBV27 and J is TRBJ2-2, with D unresolved. The CDR3 totals 12 residues. In germline, CDR1 is MNHEY, CDR2 SMNVEV (reference sequence). V was shortened by 5 bases and J by 5 bases, with 6 bases between the two germline ends. This chain's CDR3 is CASSPITGELFF. The CDR3 DNA reads as TGTGCCAGCAGTCCAATAACCGGGGAGCTGTTTTTT.

This clone appeared a single time. The rearrangement uses TRBV2 and TRBJ2-7; 9 bases agree with TRBD2. CDR3 length equals 15 residues. Per the germline V gene, CDR1 is SNHLY and CDR2 is FYNNEI. The V segment lost 7 bases and the J segment 0 bases; nucleotides outside the gene matches: 7. The DNA of the CDR3 is TGTGCCAGCAAGCAGGGACTAGCCTCCTCCTACGAGCAGTACGTC. Its protein is CASKQGLASSYEQYV.

This chain connects TRBV2 to TRBJ1-4, with 7 bases matching TRBD1. The CDR3 extends over 13 amino acids. Germline assignment: CDR1 SNHLY and CDR2 FYNNEI. Unmatched junction bases numbered 4, after V lost 7 bases and J lost 5 bases. The CDR3 nucleotides read TGTGCCAGCAACCGGGACAGCAATGAAAAACTGTTTTTT. Its translation is CASNRDSNEKLFF.